This T cell receptor beta chain emerged from a study of T cell repertoires in cytomegalovirus infection. Study in general: It was the public TCR beta signatures that indicated both CMV infection and matching HLA type. Study-level results: The ex vivo response was dominated by HLA-C-restricted CMV-specific TCR beta clonotypes. Frequencies of public TCR beta families were cumulated, and this identified carriers of CMV plus the relevant HLA.

In regard to this clonotype: Its antigen is not known.

A single record per CDR3 protein comes from TCRdb applying MiXCR to the reads. The sample includes about 310,000 distinct CDR3 sequences, 15% to 20% seen only once; the top ten take around 12%. The V and J ends lost 5 bases and 4 bases, in that order; junction bases with no gene match: 12. CDR3 length: 17 amino acids. Looked up from germline, CDR1 is SEHNR and CDR2 is FQNEAQ (reference sequence). The genes are TRBV7-9 and TRBJ2-2; 8 bases align to TRBD1. The TCR was taken from a human donor in good health (CMV status not recorded). Some clones in this sample may be carry-over from other donors' samples. The sample taken for sequencing was PBMCs. CDR3 sequence: CASSLTHDRGSTGELFF. In nucleotides, the CDR3 is TGTGCCAGCAGCCTAACCCACGACAGGGGAAGCACCGGGGAGCTGTTTTTT.